Listed below are T cell receptor beta chains from one sample, sequenced in a study of T cells in Graves' hyperthyroidism and ophthalmopathy. TCRdb re-called the multiplex PCR reads with MiXCR, one entry per CDR3 protein. The sample contains approximately 530,000 distinct CDR3 sequences, over 15% of which appear only once. The source material was blood. The receptors were gathered from a woman between 18 and 29 years old with Graves' hyperthyroidism. Both conserved end residues are part of each CDR3. D genes are given only for firm matches. Expanded clones are given a class, and other clones once, few, many or no size at all.

CATSGTDRRETQYF	TGTGCCACCAGTGGGACTGACAGGCGGGAGACCCAGTACTTC	TRBJ2-5	few	14	NA	TRBV24-1
CASSALAGVTYEQYF	TGTGCCAGCAGTGCCCTAGCGGGAGTGACCTACGAGCAGTACTTC	TRBJ2-7	NA	15	TRBD2	TRBV6-1
CAISESGFGTQGNYGYTF	TGTGCCATCAGTGAGTCCGGGTTCGGGACACAGGGGAACTATGGCTACACCTTC	TRBJ1-2	few	18	TRBD1	TRBV10-3
CASSRLAGVSPYEQYF	TGTGCCAGTAGCCGACTAGCGGGAGTGTCCCCCTACGAGCAGTACTTC	TRBJ2-7	NA	16	TRBD2	TRBV19
CASSLMAGGLYNEQFF	TGTGCCAGCAGCTTAATGGCCGGGGGGCTCTACAATGAGCAGTTCTTC	TRBJ2-1	many	16	NA	TRBV7-3
CASSYVPSGPPGRSEQYF	TGTGCCAGCAGTTACGTCCCTAGCGGCCCACCGGGGCGAAGCGAGCAGTACTTC	TRBJ2-7	NA	18	TRBD2	TRBV6-2/TRBV6-3
CAIRGGLAGDITGELFF	TGTGCCATCAGGGGAGGACTAGCGGGAGATATCACCGGGGAGCTGTTTTTT	TRBJ2-2	NA	17	TRBD2	TRBV10-3
CSVLPRGGITNTEAFF	TGCAGCGTCCTACCCCGGGGTGGGATTACGAACACTGAAGCTTTCTTT	TRBJ1-1	NA	16	NA	TRBV29-1
CASSNSVYSYEQYF	TGTGCCAGTAGTAATTCGGTCTACTCCTACGAGCAGTACTTC	TRBJ2-7	few	14	NA	TRBV19
CASSSSDAYNEQFF	TGTGCCAGCAGCTCCTCCGACGCCTACAATGAGCAGTTCTTC	TRBJ2-1	few	14	NA	TRBV7-9
CASSQGRGGEKLFF	TGTGCCAGCAGCCAAGGCAGGGGTGGTGAAAAACTGTTTTTT	TRBJ1-4	NA	14	NA	TRBV3-1
CASSDVGGRNSPLHF	TGTGCCAGCAGCGACGTAGGGGGAAGGAATTCACCCCTCCACTTT	TRBJ1-6	NA	15	NA	TRBV7-9
CATSSDGHSNQPQHF	TGTGCCACCAGCTCGGACGGACATAGCAATCAGCCCCAGCATTTT	TRBJ1-5	few	15	NA	TRBV15
CASSISTGSYGYTF	TGTGCCAGTAGTATCTCCACAGGAAGCTATGGCTACACCTTC	TRBJ1-2	NA	14	NA	TRBV19
CASSSRSGANVLTF	TGTGCCAGCAGTAGTCGATCGGGGGCCAACGTCCTGACTTTC	TRBJ2-6	few	14	NA	TRBV28
CASSRQGRLYGYTF	TGTGCCAGCAGCCGACAGGGAAGGCTCTATGGCTACACCTTC	TRBJ1-2	NA	14	TRBD1	TRBV27
CSVEDSRGTSVLNEQFF	TGCAGCGTTGAAGATAGCCGGGGGACTAGCGTGCTGAATGAGCAGTTCTTC	TRBJ2-1	once	17	TRBD2	TRBV29-1
CSAYSATDTQYF	TGCAGCGCTTACTCAGCGACAGATACGCAGTATTTT	TRBJ2-3	many	12	NA	TRBV29-1
CASSQRLAGEGIYEQYF	TGTGCCAGCAGCCAACGACTAGCGGGAGAAGGCATCTACGAGCAGTACTTC	TRBJ2-7	many	17	TRBD2	TRBV3-1
CASSLYPRAVEGGYTF	TGTGCCAGCAGCCTCTATCCCAGGGCTGTGGAAGGGGGCTACACCTTC	TRBJ1-2	many	16	NA	TRBV11-2
CASTGGIGAGRTYEQYF	TGTGCCAGCACGGGGGGGATCGGGGCGGGCCGGACCTATGAGCAGTACTTC	TRBJ2-7	NA	17	TRBD2	TRBV10-3
CASRHTGREETQYF	TGTGCCAGCAGACACACAGGGCGTGAGGAGACCCAGTACTTC	TRBJ2-5	many	14	NA	TRBV5-6
CASSLSLAGRTDTQYF	TGTGCCAGCAGTTTATCCCTAGCGGGCCGCACAGATACGCAGTATTTT	TRBJ2-3	many	16	TRBD2	TRBV28
CASVGQEYGYTF	TGTGCCAGCGTAGGACAGGAATATGGCTACACCTTC	TRBJ1-2	many	12	TRBD1	TRBV6-1
CASSTRAGKSEAFF	TGTGCCAGCTCAACAAGAGCAGGGAAATCTGAAGCTTTCTTT	TRBJ1-1	many	14	NA	TRBV18
CSARGGLGETQYF	TGCAGTGCCAGGGGCGGTCTTGGGGAGACCCAGTACTTC	TRBJ2-5	many	13	NA	TRBV20-1
CSARDVLGTGGREQYF	TGCAGTGCTAGAGATGTACTTGGGACAGGGGGCCGCGAGCAGTACTTC	TRBJ2-7	NA	16	TRBD1	TRBV20-1
CASTLRKNTEAFF	TGTGCCAGCACCCTCAGGAAGAACACTGAAGCTTTCTTT	TRBJ1-1	few	13	NA	TRBV12-3/TRBV12-4
CASSLDGTGNYYGYTF	TGTGCCAGCAGCTTAGATGGGACAGGGAATTACTATGGCTACACCTTC	TRBJ1-2	many	16	TRBD1	TRBV13
CASSPRGVSGNTIYF	TGTGCCAGCAGTCCGCGAGGAGTCTCTGGAAACACCATATATTTT	TRBJ1-3	few	15	NA	TRBV12-3/TRBV12-4
CASSVQAGGPGETQYF	TGTGCCAGCAGCGTACAGGCGGGGGGGCCCGGTGAGACCCAGTACTTC	TRBJ2-5	many	16	TRBD2	TRBV9
CASSSDRVPRPEEQFF	TGTGCCAGCAGCTCCGACAGGGTACCCCGGCCCGAGGAGCAGTTCTTC	TRBJ2-1	NA	16	TRBD1	TRBV13
CASRQGFVTEAFF	TGTGCCAGCAGACAGGGGTTTGTCACTGAAGCTTTCTTT	TRBJ1-1	many	13	TRBD1	TRBV12-3/TRBV12-4
CASSQGGFNTEAFF	TGCGCCAGCAGCCAAGGCGGTTTTAACACTGAAGCTTTCTTT	TRBJ1-1	few	14	NA	TRBV4-3
CSVETGETDGYTF	TGCAGCGTTGAGACAGGGGAAACCGATGGCTACACCTTC	TRBJ1-2	NA	13	TRBD1	TRBV29-1
CSARHSGLTDTQYF	TGCAGTGCTAGACATAGCGGCCTCACAGATACGCAGTATTTT	TRBJ2-3	many	14	NA	TRBV20-1
CASSQTSGTGRETQYF	TGTGCCAGCAGCCAAACAAGTGGGACAGGGCGAGAGACCCAGTACTTC	TRBJ2-5	NA	16	TRBD1	TRBV7-3
CASSPTGPNNSPLHF	TGCGCCAGCAGCCCGACAGGGCCGAATAATTCACCCCTCCACTTT	TRBJ1-6	NA	15	TRBD1	TRBV10-2
CASSINRKDTQYF	TGTGCCAGTAGTATTAACAGGAAAGATACGCAGTATTTT	TRBJ2-3	NA	13	NA	TRBV19
CASALQTAETQYF	TGCGCCAGCGCCCTACAGACAGCGGAGACCCAGTACTTC	TRBJ2-5	many	13	NA	TRBV5-1
CASTTNLGQGADTQYF	TGTGCCAGTACCACGAACTTAGGGCAGGGCGCAGATACGCAGTATTTT	TRBJ2-3	few	16	NA	TRBV19
CASSHNWDRRGVRGQYF	TGTGCCAGCAGCCACAATTGGGACCGGCGGGGGGTACGGGGGCAGTATTTT	TRBJ2-3	NA	17	TRBD2	TRBV11-2
CASSARSSYEQYF	TGCGCCAGCAGCGCCCGAAGCTCCTACGAGCAGTACTTC	TRBJ2-7	many	13	NA	TRBV5-1
CASIRGTNYGYTF	TGTGCCAGCATACGGGGGACTAACTATGGCTACACCTTC	TRBJ1-2	few	13	NA	TRBV28
CASSSWTSGGASNEQFF	TGTGCCAGCAGCTCATGGACTAGCGGGGGGGCGAGCAATGAGCAGTTCTTC	TRBJ2-1	many	17	TRBD2	TRBV7-2
CASIKGLAGGLETQYF	TGTGCCAGCATTAAAGGACTAGCGGGGGGTCTAGAGACCCAGTACTTC	TRBJ2-5	many	16	TRBD2	TRBV12-3/TRBV12-4
CASSVTYRNEQFF	TGTGCCAGCAGCGTCACGTATAGGAATGAGCAGTTCTTC	TRBJ2-1	few	13	NA	TRBV12-3/TRBV12-4
CASSLTGRSNEQFF	TGTGCCAGCAGCTTAACTGGCAGATCAAATGAGCAGTTCTTC	TRBJ2-1	many	14	NA	TRBV7-3
CASSLPGRETQYF	TGTGCCAGCAGTTTACCGGGCCGAGAGACCCAGTACTTC	TRBJ2-5	many	13	NA	TRBV12-3/TRBV12-4
CASSPNRGGTGELFF	TGTGCCAGCTCACCGAACAGGGGAGGCACCGGGGAGCTGTTTTTT	TRBJ2-2	NA	15	NA	TRBV18